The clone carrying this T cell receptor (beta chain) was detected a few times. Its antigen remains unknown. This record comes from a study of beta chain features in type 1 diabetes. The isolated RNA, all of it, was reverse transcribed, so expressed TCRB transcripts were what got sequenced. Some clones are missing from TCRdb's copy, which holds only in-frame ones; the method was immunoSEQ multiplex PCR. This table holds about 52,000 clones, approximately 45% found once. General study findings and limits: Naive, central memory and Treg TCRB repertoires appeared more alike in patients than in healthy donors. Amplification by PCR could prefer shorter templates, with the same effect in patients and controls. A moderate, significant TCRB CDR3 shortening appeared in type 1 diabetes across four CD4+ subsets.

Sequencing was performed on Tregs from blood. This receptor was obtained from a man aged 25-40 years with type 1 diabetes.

CDR3 loop: CASSTGGWIGELFF. CDR3 bases: TGTGCCAGCAGTACAGGGGGCTGGATCGGGGAGCTGTTTTTT. This chain joins TRBV6-5 and TRBJ2-2; 9 bases are shared with TRBD1. With V trimmed by 5 bases and J by 7 bases, 5 bases remained unmatched. Germline CDR1 is MNHEY and CDR2 is SVGAGI. This CDR3 is 14 amino acids long.